The 24 T cell receptor beta chains listed next were all sequenced from one sample in a study of blood T cell repertoires in COVID-19. Clones were sequenced by immunoSEQ multiplex PCR, and TCRdb holds only the in-frame ones, with some missing. The sample records 300,000 to 350,000 clones, around 90% being singletons. The specimen sequenced was peripheral blood. These TCRs come from a woman aged 40 to 55 with COVID-19, enrolled during active disease.

The chain recombines TRBV18 with TRBJ1-1, with 10 bases matching TRBD1. The V gene end was trimmed by 2 bases and the J gene end by 6 bases; junction bases not matched to a gene: 3. Looked up from germline, CDR1 is KGHSH and CDR2 is LQKENI. The CDR3 is 14 amino acids. The CDR3 sequence is CASSPWTGGAEAFF. As DNA, the CDR3 is TGTGCCAGCTCACCATGGACAGGGGGGGCTGAAGCTTTCTTT.

The V and J genes are TRBV5-6 and TRBJ1-1; TRBD1 matches at 7 bases. This CDR3 has 14 residues. The germline V gene has CDR1 SGHDT and CDR2 YYEEEE. The V segment lost 5 bases and the J segment 3 bases; nucleotides outside the gene matches: 7. In DNA, the CDR3 is TGTGCCAGCAGAAAGGGGGCGCAGGACACTGAAGCTTTCTTT. It is translated as CASRKGAQDTEAFF.

CDR3 sequence reads: CASSLPGMREQYF. In DNA, the CDR3 is TGTGCCAGCAGTTTACCCGGGATGAGGGAGCAGTACTTC. The genes are TRBV28 and TRBJ2-7, with D perhaps matching TRBD2 (5 bases). Germline V gene lookup returns CDR1 MDHEN and CDR2 SYDVKM. CDR3 length equals 13 residues. The V and J ends lost 2 bases and 7 bases respectively, with 12 bases between them. Full variable domain (rest looked up from reference TRBV28 and TRBJ2-7): DVKVTQSSRYLVKRTGEKVFLECVQDMDHENMFWYRQDPGLGLRLIYFSYDVKMKEKGDIPEGYSVSREKKERFSLILESASTNQTSMYLCASSLPGMREQYFGPGTRLTVT.

This clone was counted once. This CDR3 reads CASSLMGRLARGNTIYF. The CDR3 nucleotides are TGTGCCAGCAGCTTAATGGGTAGGCTGGCGAGGGGAAACACCATATATTTT. The V gene is TRBV7-2, the J gene TRBJ1-3; D is unresolved. From germline, CDR1 is SGHTA and CDR2 FQGNSA. The length of the CDR3 is 17 residues. V shed 2 bases and J shed 4 bases, with 18 bases lying between them.

V and J are TRBV11-3 and TRBJ2-1; the match to TRBD2 covers 7 bases. V dropped 1 base and J dropped 4; count of bases not matched to a gene: 7. The CDR3 runs to 16 residues. Germline V gene data show CDR1 as SGHNT and CDR2 as YENEEA. The DNA of the CDR3 is TGTGCCAGCAGCTTAGGCACGGCGGGGGATTACAATGAGCAGTTCTTC. This gives the protein CASSLGTAGDYNEQFF.

V gene TRBV6-5 combines with J gene TRBJ1-6; 7 bases fit TRBD1. Germline V gene data show CDR1 as MNHEY and CDR2 as SVGAGI. Trimming took 10 bases from V and 8 from J; bases not matched to a gene: 8. The length of the CDR3 is 13 residues. CDR3 region: CATQDRVDSPLHF. The CDR3 DNA sequence: TGTGCCACCCAAGACAGGGTTGATTCACCCCTCCACTTT.

This chain joins TRBV15 and TRBJ2-7, with D possibly TRBD1 on 5 matching bases. Germline CDR1 reads LNHNV; CDR2 reads YYDKDF (reference sequence). V dropped 1 base and J dropped 3 bases, with 10 bases sitting between them. The CDR3 spans 14 residues. CDR3 loop: CATSRAQAYYEQYF. In DNA form, the CDR3 reads TGTGCCACCAGCAGAGCACAGGCGTACTACGAGCAGTACTTC.

The rearrangement joins TRBV6-2 or TRBV6-3 to TRBJ2-1, with 11 bases lining up with TRBD2. The trim removed 0 bases at V and 6 bases at J, leaving 4 bases unmatched. The CDR3 has 16 amino acids. Germline assignment: CDR1 MNHEY and CDR2 SVGEGT. The CDR3, as DNA: TGTGCCAGCAGTTACTCTACTAGCGGGAGAACCAATGAGCAGTTCTTC. It yields the protein CASSYSTSGRTNEQFF.

The chain links TRBV7-8 to TRBJ1-2, with TRBD1 matching over 8 bases. Germline V gives CDR1 SGHVS, CDR2 FQNEAQ. With V trimmed by 5 bases and J by 4 bases, 12 bases remained unmatched. The CDR3 covers 16 residues. In nucleotides, the CDR3 is TGTGCCAGCAGCCCGGGGTTGGGACAGGAGGGCTATGGCTACACCTTC. Protein product: CASSPGLGQEGYGYTF.

The chain has TRBV6-5 and TRBJ2-7, with D possibly TRBD1 on 6 matching bases. The CDR3 contains 14 residues. Trimming took 6 bases from V and 3 from J, leaving 15 bases between them. Per germline, CDR1 MNHEY and CDR2 SVGAGI. The CDR3 is CASSILLDSYEQYF. CDR3 coding DNA: TGTGCCAGCAGCATCCTACTGGACAGCTACGAGCAGTACTTC.

This clone showed up just once. V usage is TRBV7-9 and J usage is TRBJ2-7; weak D call: TRBD1 (6 bases). CDR3 length: 14 amino acids. V lost 5 bases to trimming and J lost 5 bases, with 16 bases between them. CDR1 and CDR2 (germline): SEHNR, FQNEAQ (reference sequence). CDR3 in DNA: TGTGCCAGCAGCAGATCAGGACAGCTAAACGAGCAGTACTTC. This sequence encodes CASSRSGQLNEQYF.

The genes are TRBV9 and TRBJ2-3; 12 nucleotides line up with TRBD2. Trimming cost V 3 bases and J 2 bases; bases outside gene matches: 7. This CDR3 spans 17 amino acids. Germline V gene lookup returns CDR1 SGDLS and CDR2 YYNGEE. CDR3 nucleotide sequence: TGTGCCAGCAGCGCAGAGGGACTAGCGGGTCACACAGATACGCAGTATTTT. Translation: CASSAEGLAGHTDTQYF.

This chain links TRBV11-2 with TRBJ2-1, with 7 bases lining up with TRBD2. V shed 4 bases, J shed 10 bases, and the junction held 13 bases outside the gene matches. The CDR3 covers 15 residues. Germline CDR1 and CDR2: SGHAT and FQNNGV. This CDR3 reads CASSSPLRRGWEQFF. CDR3 bases: TGTGCCAGCAGCTCCCCGCTAAGGCGGGGGTGGGAGCAGTTCTTC.

The chain couples TRBV28 to TRBJ1-1, with D possibly TRBD1 on 5 matching bases. This CDR3 has 17 residues. Trimming removed 3 bases at V and 0 bases at J, with 17 bases between. The germline CDR1 and CDR2 sequences are MDHEN and SYDVKM. CDR3 in DNA: TGTGCCAGCAGTTTTTTCGTCGGACAACCCATGAACACTGAAGCTTTCTTT. Amino acids: CASSFFVGQPMNTEAFF.

The V gene is TRBV4-1, the J gene TRBJ2-5, with 9 bases lining up with TRBD1. After removal of 4 bases from V and 2 bases from J, the junction contained 8 bases not matched to a gene. This CDR3 is 16 amino acids long. The germline gives CDR1 MGHRA, CDR2 YSYEKL. The DNA for the CDR3 is TGCGCCAGCAGCCGATCGGGACAGGGCCTACAAGAGACCCAGTACTTC. As protein: CASSRSGQGLQETQYF.

The V gene is TRBV30, the J gene TRBJ2-2, with 8 bases aligning to TRBD1. Germline CDR1 GTSNPN, CDR2 SVGIG (reference sequence). J was trimmed by 5 bases and V by 3 bases; bases with no gene match: 2. The CDR3 covers 13 residues. The CDR3 spells CAWRTGGTGELFF. The CDR3 coding sequence is TGTGCCTGGAGAACAGGGGGTACCGGGGAGCTGTTTTTT.

V is TRBV28 and J is TRBJ1-5; 7 bases match TRBD1. J gave up 3 bases and V 6 bases, and 8 bases lay outside the gene matches. The CDR3 runs to 15 residues. CDR1 is MDHEN and CDR2 is SYDVKM in the germline V gene. CDR3 sequence (DNA): TGTGCCAGCAGGGCAGGGGGTCCATCCAATCAGCCCCAGCATTTT. Amino acid sequence: CASRAGGPSNQPQHF.

This clone was detected once. The rearrangement links TRBV7-9 to TRBJ2-7; TRBD2 might be the D (5 bases). Germline V CDR1 and CDR2: SEHNR, FQNEAQ (reference sequence). CDR3 length equals 12 residues. Trimming left V 2 bases short and J 6 bases short, with 8 bases between. DNA of the CDR3: TGTGCCAGCAGCTTAAAGGCGGGCGAGCAGTACTTC. Translated: CASSLKAGEQYF. The full variable domain, rest sourced from reference TRBV7-9 and TRBJ2-7, is DTGVSQNPRHKITKRGQNVTFRCDPISEHNRLYWYRQTLGQGPEFLTYFQNEAQLEKSRLLSDRFSAERPKGSFSTLEIQRTEQGDSAMYLCASSLKAGEQYFGPGTRLTVT.

In its sample, this clone was seen once. This sequence joins TRBV19 and TRBJ2-1; 9 bases line up with TRBD2. The V gene's germline CDR1 is LNHDA and CDR2 SQIVND (reference sequence). This CDR3 comprises 14 residues. V lost 8 bases to trimming and J lost 4 bases; unmatched junction nucleotides: 6. This CDR3 reads CASQGRGGYNEQFF. In DNA form, the CDR3 reads TGTGCCAGTCAGGGGCGGGGGGGATACAATGAGCAGTTCTTC.

The chain couples TRBV5-8 to TRBJ1-5; 7 bases line up with TRBD1. The CDR3 is 15 amino acids. V shed 4 bases, J shed 1 base, and the junction held 5 bases outside the gene matches. CDR1 and CDR2 (germline): SGHTS, YDEGEE. The CDR3 coding sequence is TGTGCCAGCAGCCGGGACAGTTCCAGCAATCAGCCCCAGCATTTT. Amino acid sequence: CASSRDSSSNQPQHF.

The chain couples TRBV19 to TRBJ2-3; 8 bases align to TRBD2. The V gene end was trimmed by 7 bases and the J gene end by 6 bases; junction bases not matched to a gene: 12. Germline V gene data show CDR1 as LNHDA and CDR2 as SQIVND (reference sequence). The CDR3 totals 15 residues. In nucleotides, the CDR3 is TGTGCCAGTAATCACGGGAGGGCCAAAGCGGATACGCAGTATTTT. Translated: CASNHGRAKADTQYF.

This clone was seen just once. The J gene is TRBJ2-3, the V gene TRBV30, with a possible D match to TRBD2 (7 bases). CDR3 length: 16 residues. Trimming took off 2 bases at V and 6 bases at J, with 21 bases between the two ends. Germline CDR1 is GTSNPN and CDR2 is SVGIG (reference sequence). Here the CDR3 DNA reads TGTGCCTGGAGTCCCCAGACTAGGGAGGGGGTGGATACGCAGTATTTT. Its translation: CAWSPQTREGVDTQYF.

V is TRBV7-9 and J is TRBJ2-5, with TRBD1 as a possible D gene (6 bases). The CDR3 covers 13 residues. V lost 8 bases and J lost 1, with 11 bases in between. CDR1 and CDR2 (germline): SEHNR, FQNEAQ (reference sequence). The CDR3 here is CASDRISQETQYF. In DNA form, the CDR3 reads TGTGCCAGCGACAGGATAAGCCAAGAGACCCAGTACTTC.

The chain combines TRBV12-3 or TRBV12-4 with TRBJ1-5; D gene ambiguous. The CDR3 has 12 amino acids. Trimming removed 5 bases from V and 4 bases from J, with 6 bases in between. The CDR3 protein is CASSRQNQPQHF. CDR3 nucleotide sequence: TGTGCCAGCAGTCGTCAGAATCAGCCCCAGCATTTT.